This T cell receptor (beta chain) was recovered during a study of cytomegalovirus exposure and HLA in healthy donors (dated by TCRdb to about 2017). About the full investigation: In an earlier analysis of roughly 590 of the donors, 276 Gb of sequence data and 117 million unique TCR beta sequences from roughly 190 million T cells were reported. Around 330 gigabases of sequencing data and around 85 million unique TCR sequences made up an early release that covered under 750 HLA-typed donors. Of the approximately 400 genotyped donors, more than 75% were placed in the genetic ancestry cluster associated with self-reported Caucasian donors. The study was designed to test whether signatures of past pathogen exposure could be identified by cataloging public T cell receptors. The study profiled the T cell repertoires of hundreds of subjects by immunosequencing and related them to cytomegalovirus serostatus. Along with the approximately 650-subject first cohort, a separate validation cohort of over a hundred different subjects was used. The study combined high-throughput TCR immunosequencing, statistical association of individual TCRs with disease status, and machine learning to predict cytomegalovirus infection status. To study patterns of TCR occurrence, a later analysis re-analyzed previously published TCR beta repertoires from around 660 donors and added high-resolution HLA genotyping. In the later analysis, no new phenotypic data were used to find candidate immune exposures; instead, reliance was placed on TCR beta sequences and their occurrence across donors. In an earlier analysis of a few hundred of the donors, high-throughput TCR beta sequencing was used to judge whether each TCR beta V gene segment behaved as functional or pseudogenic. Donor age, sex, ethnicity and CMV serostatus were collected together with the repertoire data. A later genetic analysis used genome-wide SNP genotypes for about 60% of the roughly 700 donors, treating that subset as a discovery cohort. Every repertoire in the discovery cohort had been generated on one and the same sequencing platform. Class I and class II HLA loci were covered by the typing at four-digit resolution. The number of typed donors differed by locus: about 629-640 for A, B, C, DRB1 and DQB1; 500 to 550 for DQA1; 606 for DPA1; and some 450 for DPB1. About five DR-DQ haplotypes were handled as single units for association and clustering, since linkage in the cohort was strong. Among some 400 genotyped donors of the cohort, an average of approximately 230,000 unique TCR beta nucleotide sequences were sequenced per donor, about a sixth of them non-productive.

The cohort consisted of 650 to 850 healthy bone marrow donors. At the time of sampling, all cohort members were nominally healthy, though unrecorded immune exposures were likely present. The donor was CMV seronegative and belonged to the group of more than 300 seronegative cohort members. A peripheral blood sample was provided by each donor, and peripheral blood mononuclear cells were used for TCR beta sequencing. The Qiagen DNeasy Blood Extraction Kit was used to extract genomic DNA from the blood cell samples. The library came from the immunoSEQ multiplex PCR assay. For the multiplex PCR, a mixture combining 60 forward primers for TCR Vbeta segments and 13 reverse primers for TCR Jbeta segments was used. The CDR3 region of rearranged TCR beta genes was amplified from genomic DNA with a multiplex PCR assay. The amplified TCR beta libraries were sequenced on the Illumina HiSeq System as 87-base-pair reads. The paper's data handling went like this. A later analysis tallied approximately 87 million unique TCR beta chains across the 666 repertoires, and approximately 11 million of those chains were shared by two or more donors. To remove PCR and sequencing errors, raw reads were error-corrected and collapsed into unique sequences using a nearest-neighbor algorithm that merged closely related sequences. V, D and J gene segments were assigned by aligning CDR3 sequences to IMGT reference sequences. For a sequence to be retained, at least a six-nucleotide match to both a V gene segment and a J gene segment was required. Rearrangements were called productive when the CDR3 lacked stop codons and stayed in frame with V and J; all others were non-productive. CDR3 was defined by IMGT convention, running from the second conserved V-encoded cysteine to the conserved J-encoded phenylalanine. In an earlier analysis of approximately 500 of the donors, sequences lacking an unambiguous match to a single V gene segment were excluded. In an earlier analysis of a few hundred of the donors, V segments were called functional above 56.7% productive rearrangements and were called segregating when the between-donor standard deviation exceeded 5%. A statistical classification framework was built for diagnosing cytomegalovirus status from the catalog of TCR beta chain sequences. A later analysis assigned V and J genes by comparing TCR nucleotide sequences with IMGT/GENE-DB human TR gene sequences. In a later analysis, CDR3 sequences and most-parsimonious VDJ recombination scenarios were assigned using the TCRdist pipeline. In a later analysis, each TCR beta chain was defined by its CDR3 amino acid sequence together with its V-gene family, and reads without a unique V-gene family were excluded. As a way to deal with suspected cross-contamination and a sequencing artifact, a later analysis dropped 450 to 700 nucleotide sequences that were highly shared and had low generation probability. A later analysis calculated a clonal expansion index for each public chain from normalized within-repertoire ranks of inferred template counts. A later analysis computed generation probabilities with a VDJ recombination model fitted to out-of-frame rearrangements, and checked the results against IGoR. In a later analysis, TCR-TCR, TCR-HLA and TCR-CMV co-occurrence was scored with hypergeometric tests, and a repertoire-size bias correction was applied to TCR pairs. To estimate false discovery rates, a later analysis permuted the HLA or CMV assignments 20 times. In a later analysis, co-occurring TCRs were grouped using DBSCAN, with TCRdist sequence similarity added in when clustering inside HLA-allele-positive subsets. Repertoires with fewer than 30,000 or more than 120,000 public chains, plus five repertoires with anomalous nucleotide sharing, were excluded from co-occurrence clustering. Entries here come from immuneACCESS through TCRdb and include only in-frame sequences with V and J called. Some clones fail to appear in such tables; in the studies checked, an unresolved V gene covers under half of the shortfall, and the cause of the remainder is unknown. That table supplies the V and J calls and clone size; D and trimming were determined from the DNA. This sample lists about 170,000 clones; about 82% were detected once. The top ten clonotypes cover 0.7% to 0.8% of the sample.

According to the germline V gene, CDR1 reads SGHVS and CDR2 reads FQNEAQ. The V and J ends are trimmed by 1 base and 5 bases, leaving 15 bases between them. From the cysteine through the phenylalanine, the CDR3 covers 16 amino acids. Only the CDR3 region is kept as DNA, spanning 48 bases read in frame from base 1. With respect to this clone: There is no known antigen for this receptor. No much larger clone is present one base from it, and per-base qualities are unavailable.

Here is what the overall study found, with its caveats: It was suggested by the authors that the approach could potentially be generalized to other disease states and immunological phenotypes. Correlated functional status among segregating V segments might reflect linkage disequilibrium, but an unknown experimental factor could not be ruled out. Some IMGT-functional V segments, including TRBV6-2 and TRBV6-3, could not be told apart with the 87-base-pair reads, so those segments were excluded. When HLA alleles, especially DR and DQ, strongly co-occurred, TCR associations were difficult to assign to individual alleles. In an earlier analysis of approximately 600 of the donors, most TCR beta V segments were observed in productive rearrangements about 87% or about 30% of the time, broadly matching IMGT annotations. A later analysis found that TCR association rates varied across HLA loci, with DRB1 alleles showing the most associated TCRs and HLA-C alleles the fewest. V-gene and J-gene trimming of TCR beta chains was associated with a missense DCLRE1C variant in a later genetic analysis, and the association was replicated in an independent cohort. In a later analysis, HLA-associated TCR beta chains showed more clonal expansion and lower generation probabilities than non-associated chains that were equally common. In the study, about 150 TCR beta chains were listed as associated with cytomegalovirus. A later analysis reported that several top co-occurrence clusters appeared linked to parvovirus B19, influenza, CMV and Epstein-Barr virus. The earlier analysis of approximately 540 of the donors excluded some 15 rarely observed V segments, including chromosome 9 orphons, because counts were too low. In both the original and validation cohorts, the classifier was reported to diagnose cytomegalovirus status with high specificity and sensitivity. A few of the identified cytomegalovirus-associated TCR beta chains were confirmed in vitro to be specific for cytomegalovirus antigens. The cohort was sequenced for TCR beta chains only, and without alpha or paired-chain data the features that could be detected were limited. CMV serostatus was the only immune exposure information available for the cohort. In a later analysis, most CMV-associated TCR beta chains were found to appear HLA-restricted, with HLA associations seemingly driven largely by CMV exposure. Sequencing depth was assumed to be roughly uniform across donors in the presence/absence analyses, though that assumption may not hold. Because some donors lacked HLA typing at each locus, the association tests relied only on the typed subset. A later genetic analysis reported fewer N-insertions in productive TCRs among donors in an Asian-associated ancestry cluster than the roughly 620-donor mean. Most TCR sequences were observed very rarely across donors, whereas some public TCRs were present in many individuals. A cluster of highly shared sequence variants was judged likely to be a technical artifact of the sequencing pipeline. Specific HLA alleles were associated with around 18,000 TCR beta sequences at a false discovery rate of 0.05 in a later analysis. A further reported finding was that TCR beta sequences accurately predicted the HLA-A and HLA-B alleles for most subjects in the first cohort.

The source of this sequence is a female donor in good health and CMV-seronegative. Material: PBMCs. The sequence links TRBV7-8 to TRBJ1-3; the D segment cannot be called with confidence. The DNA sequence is TGTGCCAGCAGCTTAGGTCCATTCGGACTTCGAAACACCATATATTTT. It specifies CASSLGPFGLRNTIYF.